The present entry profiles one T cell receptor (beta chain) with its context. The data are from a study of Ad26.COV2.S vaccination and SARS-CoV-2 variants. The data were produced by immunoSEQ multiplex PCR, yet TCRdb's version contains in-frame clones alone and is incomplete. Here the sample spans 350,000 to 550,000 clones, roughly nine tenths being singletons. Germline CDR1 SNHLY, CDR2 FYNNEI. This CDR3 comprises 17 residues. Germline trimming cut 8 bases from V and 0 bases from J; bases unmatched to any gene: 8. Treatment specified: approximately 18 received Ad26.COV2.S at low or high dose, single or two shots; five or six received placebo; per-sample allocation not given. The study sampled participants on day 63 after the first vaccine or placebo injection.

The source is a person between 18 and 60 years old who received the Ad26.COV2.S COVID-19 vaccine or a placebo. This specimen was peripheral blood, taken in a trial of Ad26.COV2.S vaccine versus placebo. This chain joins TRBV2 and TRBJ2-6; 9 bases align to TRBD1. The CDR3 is CASYEGQGYSGANVLTF. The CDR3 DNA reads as TGTGCCAGCTATGAGGGACAGGGTTACTCTGGGGCCAACGTCCTGACTTTC.